These T cell receptor beta chains were read from a single sample in a study of T cells in Graves' hyperthyroidism and ophthalmopathy. TCRdb redid the calling of the multiplex PCR reads with MiXCR, one entry per CDR3 protein. The sample contains under 400,000 distinct CDR3 sequences, about 15% of which appear only once. The specimen was blood. These receptors came from an older woman with Graves' hyperthyroidism. Both conserved end residues are part of each CDR3. D genes are given only for firm matches.

d_call cdr3_length v_call cdr3_aa
- 14 TRBV11-2 CASSLEAGPYEQYF
TRBD2 17 TRBV12-3/TRBV12-4 CASSLVPGTSGSGEQYF
TRBD1 17 TRBV11-2 CASSLEGTGVLLYGYTF
- 14 TRBV2 CASPREYGTDTQYF
- 19 TRBV3-1 CASSQDPGRQELFGNTIYF
- 16 TRBV12-3/TRBV12-4 CASSPLAPGGTDTQYF
- 15 TRBV7-9 CASSLGYGAYETQYF
- 11 TRBV3-1 CASSQTREQFF
TRBD2 14 TRBV27 CASSPGLASGEQYF
- 14 TRBV29-1 CSVEEGQETYEQYF
- 14 TRBV7-3 CASSFDRYSGELFF
TRBD1 16 TRBV7-9 CASSTKPGQTNYGYTF
- 14 TRBV7-3 CASSLDPLGTEAFF
- 11 TRBV3-1 CASSHGSPLHF
- 15 TRBV6-4 CASSDSYRGIGGYTF
- 16 TRBV4-1 CASSQGRGGSYNEQFF
- 14 TRBV12-3/TRBV12-4 CASSLGPTTGEQYF
- 15 TRBV10-3 CAIGGALELAYEQYF
- 15 TRBV5-1 CASSLAVGDYNEQFF
TRBD1 13 TRBV27 CASSGRGDRGYTF
TRBD1 15 TRBV7-9 CASSYSGTVAGELFF
TRBD2 15 TRBV9 CASSALAGNQETQYF
- 13 TRBV10-3 CAIGAGVNYGYTF
- 13 TRBV20-1 CSATGTDTFEAFF
TRBD2 15 TRBV6-5 CASSYARDYLYEQYF